The next 3 T cell receptor beta chains were all read from a single sample in a study of identical twins. MiXCR was run by TCRdb on the 5' RACE reads, yielding one entry per CDR3 protein. The sample consists of some 710,000 distinct CDR3 sequences, 6.1% of them appearing once. The sequenced material came from naive T cells sorted from blood. All receptors derive from a man aged 18 to 30 in good health.

This clonotype was observed at least ten times. This chain connects TRBV10-3 to TRBJ2-7; D is undetermined. V gave up 4 bases and J gave up 3 bases, with 10 bases separating them. The CDR3 runs to 13 residues. Germline-derived CDR1 and CDR2 are ENHRY and SYGVKD. The DNA of the CDR3 is TGTGCCATCAGTGTCGCAGGAGACTACGAGCAGTACTTC. Translating it yields CAISVAGDYEQYF.

The gene calls are TRBV10-3 and TRBJ2-2; 9 nucleotides line up with TRBD2. The CDR3 has 15 amino acids. V trimming: 6 bases; J trimming: 5 bases; junction bases outside the gene matches: 7. Germline values: CDR1 ENHRY, CDR2 SYGVKD. The CDR3 DNA follows: TGTGCCATCAGGCGGGAGGGCGAAGGTACCGGGGAGCTGTTTTTT. Its protein product is CAIRREGEGTGELFF.

The V call is TRBV7-6, the J call TRBJ2-3; TRBD2 agrees at 10 bases. V gave up 3 bases and J gave up 4 bases; unmatched junction bases: 7. From germline, CDR1 is SGHVS and CDR2 FNYEAQ. There are 16 residues in the CDR3. CDR3 bases: TGTGCCAGCAGCTTGCTAGCGGGAGTTGGGCCAGATACGCAGTATTTT. Translation gives CASSLLAGVGPDTQYF.